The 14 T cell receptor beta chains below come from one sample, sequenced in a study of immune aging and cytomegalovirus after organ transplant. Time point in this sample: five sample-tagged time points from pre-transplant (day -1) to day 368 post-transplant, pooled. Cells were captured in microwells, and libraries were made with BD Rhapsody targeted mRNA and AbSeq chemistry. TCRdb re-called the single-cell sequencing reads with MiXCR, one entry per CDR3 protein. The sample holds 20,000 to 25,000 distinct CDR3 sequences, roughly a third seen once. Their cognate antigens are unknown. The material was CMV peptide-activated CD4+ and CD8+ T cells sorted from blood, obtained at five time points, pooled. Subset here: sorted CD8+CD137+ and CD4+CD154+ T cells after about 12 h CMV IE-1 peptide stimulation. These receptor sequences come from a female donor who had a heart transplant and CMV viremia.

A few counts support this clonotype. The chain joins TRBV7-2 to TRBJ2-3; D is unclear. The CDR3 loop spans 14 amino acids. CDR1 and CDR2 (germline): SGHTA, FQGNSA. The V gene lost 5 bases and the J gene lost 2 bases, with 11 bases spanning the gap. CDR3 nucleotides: TGTGCCAGCAGCCTACCACAATCCACAGATACGCAGTATTTT. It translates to CASSLPQSTDTQYF.

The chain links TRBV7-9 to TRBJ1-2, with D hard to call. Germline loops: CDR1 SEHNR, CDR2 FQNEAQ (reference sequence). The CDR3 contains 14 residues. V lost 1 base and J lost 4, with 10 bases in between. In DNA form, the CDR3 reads TGTGCCAGCAGCTTAGTAGGTCAACCCTATGGCTACACCTTC. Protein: CASSLVGQPYGYTF. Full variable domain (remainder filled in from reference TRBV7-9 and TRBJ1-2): DTGVSQNPRHKITKRGQNVTFRCDPISEHNRLYWYRQTLGQGPEFLTYFQNEAQLEKSRLLSDRFSAERPKGSFSTLEIQRTEQGDSAMYLCASSLVGQPYGYTFGSGTRLTVV.

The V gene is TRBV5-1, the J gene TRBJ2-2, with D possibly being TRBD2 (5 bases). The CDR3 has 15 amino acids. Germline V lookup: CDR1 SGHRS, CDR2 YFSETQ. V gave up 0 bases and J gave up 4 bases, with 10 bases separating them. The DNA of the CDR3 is TGCGCCAGCAGCTTGGATGGGGAGATCACCGGGGAGCTGTTTTTT. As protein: CASSLDGEITGELFF.

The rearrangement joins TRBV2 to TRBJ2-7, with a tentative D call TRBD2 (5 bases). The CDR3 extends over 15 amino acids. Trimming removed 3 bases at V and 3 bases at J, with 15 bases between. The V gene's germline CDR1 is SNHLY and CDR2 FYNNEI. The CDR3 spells CASSEARRSDYEQYF. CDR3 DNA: TGTGCCAGCAGTGAGGCCAGGAGGAGCGACTACGAGCAGTACTTC.

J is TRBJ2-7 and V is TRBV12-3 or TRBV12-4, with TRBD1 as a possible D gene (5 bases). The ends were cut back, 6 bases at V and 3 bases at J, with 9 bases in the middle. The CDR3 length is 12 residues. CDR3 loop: CASRQANYEQYF. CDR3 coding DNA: TGTGCCAGCAGACAGGCCAACTACGAGCAGTACTTC.

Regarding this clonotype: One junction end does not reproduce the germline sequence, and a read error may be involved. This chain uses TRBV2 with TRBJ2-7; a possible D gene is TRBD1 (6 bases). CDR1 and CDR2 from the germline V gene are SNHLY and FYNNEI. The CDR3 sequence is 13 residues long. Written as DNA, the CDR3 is TGTGCCTGCAGCCCCGACAGGTCCTACGAGCAGTACTTC. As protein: CACSPDRSYEQYF.

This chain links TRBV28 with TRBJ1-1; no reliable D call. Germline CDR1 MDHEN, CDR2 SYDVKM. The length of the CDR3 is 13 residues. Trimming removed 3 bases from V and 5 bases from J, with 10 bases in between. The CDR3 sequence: CASSFPDRTEAFF. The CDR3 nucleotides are TGTGCCAGCAGTTTTCCGGACCGGACTGAAGCTTTCTTT.

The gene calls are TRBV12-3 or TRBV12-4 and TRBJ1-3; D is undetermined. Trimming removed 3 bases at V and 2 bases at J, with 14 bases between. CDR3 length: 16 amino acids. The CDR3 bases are TGTGCCAGCAGTTTCGATTCGGCGATGACTGGAAACACCATATATTTT. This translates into CASSFDSAMTGNTIYF.

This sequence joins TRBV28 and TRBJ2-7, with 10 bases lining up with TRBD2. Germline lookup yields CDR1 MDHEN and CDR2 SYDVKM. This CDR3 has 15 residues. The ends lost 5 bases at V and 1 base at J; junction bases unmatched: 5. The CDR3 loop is CASSPLAGASYEQYF. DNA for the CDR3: TGTGCCAGCAGTCCTCTAGCGGGAGCTTCCTACGAGCAGTACTTC. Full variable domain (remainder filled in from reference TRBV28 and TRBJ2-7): DVKVTQSSRYLVKRTGEKVFLECVQDMDHENMFWYRQDPGLGLRLIYFSYDVKMKEKGDIPEGYSVSREKKERFSLILESASTNQTSMYLCASSPLAGASYEQYFGPGTRLTVT.

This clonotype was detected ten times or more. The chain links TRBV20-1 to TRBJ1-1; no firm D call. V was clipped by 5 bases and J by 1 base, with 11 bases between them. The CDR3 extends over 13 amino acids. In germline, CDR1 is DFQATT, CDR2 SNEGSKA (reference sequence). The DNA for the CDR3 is TGCAGTGCTTTTAGCCAGCCGAACACTGAAGCTTTCTTT. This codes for CSAFSQPNTEAFF.

Here the CDR3 reads CASSLVSETQYF. Written as DNA, the CDR3 is TGTGCCAGCAGCTTAGTTTCGGAGACCCAGTACTTC. V is TRBV11-3 and J is TRBJ2-5; the D is unclear. Trimming took 1 base from V and 5 from J, leaving 5 bases between them. Germline assignment: CDR1 SGHNT and CDR2 YENEEA. This CDR3 has 12 residues. Full variable domain (missing parts from reference TRBV11-3 and TRBJ2-5): EAGVVQSPRYKIIEKKQPVAFWCNPISGHNTLYWYLQNLGQGPELLIRYENEEAVDDSQLPKDRFSAERLKGVDSTLKIQPAELGDSAVYLCASSLVSETQYFGPGTRLLVL.

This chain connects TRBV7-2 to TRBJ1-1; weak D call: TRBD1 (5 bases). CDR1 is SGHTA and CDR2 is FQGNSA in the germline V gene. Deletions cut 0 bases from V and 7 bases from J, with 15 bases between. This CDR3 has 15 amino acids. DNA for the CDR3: TGTGCCAGCAGCTTAGCCGGCAGGGAACCTAATGAAGCTTTCTTT. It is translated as CASSLAGREPNEAFF.

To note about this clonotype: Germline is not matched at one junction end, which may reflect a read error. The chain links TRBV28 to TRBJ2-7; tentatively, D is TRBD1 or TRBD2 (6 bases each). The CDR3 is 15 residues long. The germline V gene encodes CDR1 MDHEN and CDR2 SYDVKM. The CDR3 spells CASSPPGTLAYEQCF. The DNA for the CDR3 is TGCGCCAGCAGTCCTCCCGGGACACTAGCCTACGAGCAGTGCTTC.

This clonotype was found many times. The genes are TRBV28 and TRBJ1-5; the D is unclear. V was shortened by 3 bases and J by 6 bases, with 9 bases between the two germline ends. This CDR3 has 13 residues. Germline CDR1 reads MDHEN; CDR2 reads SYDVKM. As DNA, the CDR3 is TGTGCCAGCAGTTTCGGGGTCGTTCAGCCCCAGCATTTT. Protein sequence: CASSFGVVQPQHF.